This T cell receptor (beta chain) was profiled in a study of shared clonotypes between healthy human individuals. CD45RO negativity and positive selection for CCR7 defined naive CD8 cells, a population that excluded terminally differentiated effector memory CD45RA+ cells. Trimming shortened V by 2 bases and J by 1 base, and 8 bases separated the two germline ends. The CDR3 sequence is 14 residues long. CDR1 and CDR2 (germline): SGHVS, FQNEAQ. The method was immunoSEQ multiplex PCR; TCRdb's version includes in-frame clones alone and lacks a portion of them. This sample has roughly 2.1 million clones, with about 93% found just once.

This TCR was recovered from a man between 18 and 29 years old in good health. Some clones in this sample may be carry-over from other donors' samples. The sample comprised naive CD8+ T cells from PBMCs. The rearrangement links TRBV7-8 to TRBJ1-1; D is ambiguous. The CDR3: CASSLSWGNTEAFF. Here the CDR3 DNA reads TGTGCCAGCAGCTTATCATGGGGGAACACTGAAGCTTTCTTT.